This T cell receptor beta chain was identified in a study of blood T cell repertoires in COVID-19. For the study at large: Spain, Italy and the United States supplied samples that represented acute and convalescent COVID-19. PBMCs, B-cell-depleted T cells, or T cells were the source of the cDNA or gDNA that made up the material.

Original methodology: Amplification with reference gene primers provided the estimates of nucleated cell counts. Some clones are missing from TCRdb's copy, which holds only in-frame ones; the method was immunoSEQ multiplex PCR. The V and J calls and clone size come from that table; D and trimming were worked out from the DNA. This table has around 370,000 clones, around 87% appearing once. This CDR3 is built from 15 residues. Germline loops: CDR1 LNHNV, CDR2 YYDKDF (reference sequence). Enrolment of Seattle patients took place during active infection, and they were followed longitudinally. In regard to this clone: One end of the junction varies from germline; a read error may be responsible.

The receptor comes from a woman aged 45 to 65 with COVID-19, enrolled during active disease. The sample comprised peripheral blood. The chain is built from TRBV15 and TRBJ1-4; 8 positions match TRBD1. CDR3 sequence (DNA): TGTGCCACCGCCCGCAGGGGGCTGACTAGTGAAAAACTGTTTTTT. Its translation is CATARRGLTSEKLFF.